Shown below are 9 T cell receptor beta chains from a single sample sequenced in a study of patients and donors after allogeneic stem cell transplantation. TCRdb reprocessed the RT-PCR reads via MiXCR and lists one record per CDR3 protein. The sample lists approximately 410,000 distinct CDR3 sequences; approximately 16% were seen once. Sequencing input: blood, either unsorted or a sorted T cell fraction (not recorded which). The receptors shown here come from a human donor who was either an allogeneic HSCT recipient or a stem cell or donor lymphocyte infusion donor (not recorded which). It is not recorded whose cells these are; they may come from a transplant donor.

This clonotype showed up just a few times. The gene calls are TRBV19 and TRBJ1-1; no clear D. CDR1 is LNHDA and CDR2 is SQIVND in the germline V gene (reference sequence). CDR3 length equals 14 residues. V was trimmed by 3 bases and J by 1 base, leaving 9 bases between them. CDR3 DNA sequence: TGTGCCAGTAGTATTAAGGGTAAGAACACTGAAGCTTTCTTT. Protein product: CASSIKGKNTEAFF. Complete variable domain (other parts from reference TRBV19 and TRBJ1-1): DGGITQSPKYLFRKEGQNVTLSCEQNLNHDAMYWYRQDPGQGLRLIYYSQIVNDFQKGDIAEGYSVSREKKESFPLTVTSAQKNPTAFYLCASSIKGKNTEAFFGQGTRLTVV.

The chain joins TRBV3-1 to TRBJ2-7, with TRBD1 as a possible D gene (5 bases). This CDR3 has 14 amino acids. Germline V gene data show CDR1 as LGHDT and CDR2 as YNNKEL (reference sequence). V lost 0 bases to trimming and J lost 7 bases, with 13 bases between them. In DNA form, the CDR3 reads TGTGCCAGCAGCCAAGATCCCAGGGTGAATGAGCAGTACTTC. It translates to CASSQDPRVNEQYF.

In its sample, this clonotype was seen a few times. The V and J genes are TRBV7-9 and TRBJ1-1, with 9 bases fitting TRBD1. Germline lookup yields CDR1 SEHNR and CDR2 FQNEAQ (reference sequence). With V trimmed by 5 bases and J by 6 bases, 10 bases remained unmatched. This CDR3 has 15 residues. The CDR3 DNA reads TGTGCCAGCAGCCTTCGCCGGGACAGGGTTTCTGAAGCTTTCTTT. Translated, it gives CASSLRRDRVSEAFF. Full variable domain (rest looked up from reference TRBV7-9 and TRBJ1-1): DTGVSQNPRHKITKRGQNVTFRCDPISEHNRLYWYRQTLGQGPEFLTYFQNEAQLEKSRLLSDRFSAERPKGSFSTLEIQRTEQGDSAMYLCASSLRRDRVSEAFFGQGTRLTVV.

The CDR3 spells CASSQGPSASDEQFF. CDR3 nucleotide sequence: TGCGCCAGCAGCCAAGGTCCATCTGCTAGCGATGAGCAGTTCTTC. This sequence joins TRBV4-1 and TRBJ2-1; D might be TRBD2 (6 bases). The CDR3 extends over 15 amino acids. CDR1 MGHRA and CDR2 YSYEKL come from the germline V gene. V lost 1 base and J lost 8, with 15 bases in between.

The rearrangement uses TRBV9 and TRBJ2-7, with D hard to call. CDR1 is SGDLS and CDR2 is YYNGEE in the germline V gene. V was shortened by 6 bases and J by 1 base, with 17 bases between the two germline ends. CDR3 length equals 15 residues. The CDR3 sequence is CASNPTGLNSYEQYF. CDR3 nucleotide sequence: TGTGCCAGCAACCCTACCGGCCTAAATTCCTACGAGCAGTACTTC.

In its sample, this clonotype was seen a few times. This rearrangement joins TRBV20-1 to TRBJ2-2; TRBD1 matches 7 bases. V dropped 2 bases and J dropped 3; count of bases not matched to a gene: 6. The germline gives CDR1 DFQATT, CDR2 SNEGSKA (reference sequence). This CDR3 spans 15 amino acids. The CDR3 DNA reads TGCAGTGCTAGAAAGACAGGGCCGGACACCGGGGAGCTGTTTTTT. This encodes CSARKTGPDTGELFF.

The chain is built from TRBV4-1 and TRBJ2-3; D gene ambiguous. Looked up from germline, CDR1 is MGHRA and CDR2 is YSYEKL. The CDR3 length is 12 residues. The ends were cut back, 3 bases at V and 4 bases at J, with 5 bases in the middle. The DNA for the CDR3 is TGCGCCAGCAGCCATGTGGCAGATACGCAGTATTTT. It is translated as CASSHVADTQYF.

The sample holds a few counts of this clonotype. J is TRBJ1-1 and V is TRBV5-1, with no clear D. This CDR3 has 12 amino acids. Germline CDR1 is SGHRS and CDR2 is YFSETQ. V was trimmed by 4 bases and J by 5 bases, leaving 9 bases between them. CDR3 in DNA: TGCGCCAGCAGCCGTGGGGAGACTGAAGCTTTCTTT. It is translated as CASSRGETEAFF.

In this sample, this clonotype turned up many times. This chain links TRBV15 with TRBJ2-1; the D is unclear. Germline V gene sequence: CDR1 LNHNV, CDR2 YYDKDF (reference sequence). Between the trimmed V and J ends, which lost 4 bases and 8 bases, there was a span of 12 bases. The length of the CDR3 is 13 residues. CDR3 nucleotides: TGTGCCACCAGCAAACAGAGGTCCCATGAGCAGTTCTTC. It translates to CATSKQRSHEQFF.